This T cell receptor (beta chain) was captured by sequencing in a study of blood T cell repertoires in COVID-19. About the study: From the United States, Italy and Spain came samples of acute and convalescent COVID-19.

Generated by immunoSEQ multiplex PCR, the TCRdb table keeps only in-frame clones and is missing some. The table lists about 210,000 clones, about 89% of them singletons. The table lists this clone with a few counts. The sample taken for sequencing was peripheral blood. The receptor's source is a woman in her forties with acute or convalescent COVID-19.

The CDR3 DNA follows: TGTGCCAGCTCACCGGAGGGATCATACAATGAGCAGTTCTTC. It codes for CASSPEGSYNEQFF. The chain has TRBV18 and TRBJ2-1, with D tentatively TRBD2 (6 bases). Germline-derived CDR1 and CDR2 are KGHSH and LQKENI. The CDR3 has 14 amino acids. Trimming pared 3 bases from V and 4 bases from J, leaving 10 bases between.